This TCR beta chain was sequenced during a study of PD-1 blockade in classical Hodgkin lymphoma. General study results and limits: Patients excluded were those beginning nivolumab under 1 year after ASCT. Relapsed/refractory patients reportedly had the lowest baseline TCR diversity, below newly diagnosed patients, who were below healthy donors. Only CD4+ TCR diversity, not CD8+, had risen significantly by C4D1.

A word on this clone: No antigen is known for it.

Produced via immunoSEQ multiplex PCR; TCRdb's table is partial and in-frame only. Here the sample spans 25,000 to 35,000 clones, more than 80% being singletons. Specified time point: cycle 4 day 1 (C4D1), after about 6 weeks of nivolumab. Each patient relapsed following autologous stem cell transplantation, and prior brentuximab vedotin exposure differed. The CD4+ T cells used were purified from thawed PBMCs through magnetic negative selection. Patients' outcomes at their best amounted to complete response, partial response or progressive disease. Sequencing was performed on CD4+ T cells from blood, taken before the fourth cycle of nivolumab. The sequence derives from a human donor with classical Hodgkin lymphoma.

CDR3 sequence (DNA): TGCGCCAGCAGCTCGGGACTAGCGGAGAACTCCTACAATGAGCAGTTCTTC. Amino acid sequence: CASSSGLAENSYNEQFF. The gene calls are TRBV5-1 and TRBJ2-1; 11 bases fit TRBD2. Looked up from germline, CDR1 is SGHRS and CDR2 is YFSETQ. The CDR3 covers 17 residues. The junction had 5 bases not matched to a gene; V was cut back by 3 bases and J by 0 bases.